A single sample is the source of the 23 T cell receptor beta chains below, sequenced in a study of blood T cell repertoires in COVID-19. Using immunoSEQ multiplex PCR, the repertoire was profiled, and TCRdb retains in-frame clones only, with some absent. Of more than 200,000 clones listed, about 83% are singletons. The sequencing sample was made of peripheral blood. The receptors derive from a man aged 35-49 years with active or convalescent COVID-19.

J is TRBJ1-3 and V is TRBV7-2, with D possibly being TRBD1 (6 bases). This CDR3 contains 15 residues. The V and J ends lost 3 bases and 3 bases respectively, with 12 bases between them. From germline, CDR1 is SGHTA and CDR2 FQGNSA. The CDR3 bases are TGTGCCAGCAGCTTGGGGGGGGCCTATGGAAACACCATATATTTT. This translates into CASSLGGAYGNTIYF.

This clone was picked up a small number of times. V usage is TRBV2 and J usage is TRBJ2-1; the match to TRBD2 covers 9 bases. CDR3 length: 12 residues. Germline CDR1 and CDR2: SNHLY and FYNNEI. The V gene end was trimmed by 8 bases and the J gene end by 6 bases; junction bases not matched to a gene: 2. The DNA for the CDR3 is TGTGCCAGCCAAGCGGGGGGCAATGAGCAGTTCTTC. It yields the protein CASQAGGNEQFF.

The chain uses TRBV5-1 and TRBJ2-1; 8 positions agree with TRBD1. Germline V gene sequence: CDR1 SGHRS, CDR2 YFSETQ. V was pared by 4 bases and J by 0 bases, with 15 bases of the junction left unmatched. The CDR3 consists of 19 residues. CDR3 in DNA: TGCGCCAGCAGCCTGAGAACACCGCAGGGGGCCGTCTCCTACAATGAGCAGTTCTTC. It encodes CASSLRTPQGAVSYNEQFF.

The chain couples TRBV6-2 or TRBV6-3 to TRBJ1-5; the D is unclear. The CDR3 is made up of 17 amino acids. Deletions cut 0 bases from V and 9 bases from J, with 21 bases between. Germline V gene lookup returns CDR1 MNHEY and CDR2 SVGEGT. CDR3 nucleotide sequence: TGTGCCAGCAGTTACTCGATTGGCACACTAGGAGAGACGCCCCAGCATTTT. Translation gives CASSYSIGTLGETPQHF.

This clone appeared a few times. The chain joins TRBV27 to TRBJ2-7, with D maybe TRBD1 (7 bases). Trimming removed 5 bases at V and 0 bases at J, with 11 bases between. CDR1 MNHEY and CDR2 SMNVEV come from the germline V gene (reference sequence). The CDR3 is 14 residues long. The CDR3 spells CASSPGDSSYEQYF. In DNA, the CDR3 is TGTGCCAGCAGTCCGGGGGACAGCTCCTACGAGCAGTACTTC.

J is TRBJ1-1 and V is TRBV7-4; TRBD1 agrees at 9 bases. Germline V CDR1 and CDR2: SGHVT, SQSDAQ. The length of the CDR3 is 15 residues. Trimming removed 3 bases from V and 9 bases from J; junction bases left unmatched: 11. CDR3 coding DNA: TGTGCCAGCAGCTTGGGGGGACAGGGTTCGGGGAAAGCTTTCTTT. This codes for CASSLGGQGSGKAFF.

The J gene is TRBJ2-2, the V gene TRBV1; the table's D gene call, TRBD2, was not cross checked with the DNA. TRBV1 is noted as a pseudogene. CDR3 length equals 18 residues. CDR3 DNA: TGCACCAGCAGCCACCCGGATAGCGGGGGGACTGCGACCGGGGAGCTGTTTTTT. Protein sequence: CTSSHPDSGGTATGELFF.

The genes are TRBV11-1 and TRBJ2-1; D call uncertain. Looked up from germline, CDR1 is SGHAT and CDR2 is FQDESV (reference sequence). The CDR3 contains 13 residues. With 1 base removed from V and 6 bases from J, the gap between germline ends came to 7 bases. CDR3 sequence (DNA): TGTGCCAGCAGCTTAGAAGCCTTCAATGAGCAGTTCTTC. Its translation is CASSLEAFNEQFF.

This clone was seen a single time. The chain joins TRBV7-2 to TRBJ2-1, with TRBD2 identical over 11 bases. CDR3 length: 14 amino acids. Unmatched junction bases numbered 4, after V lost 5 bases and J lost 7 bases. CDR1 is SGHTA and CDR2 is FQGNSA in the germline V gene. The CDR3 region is CASSLGLAVNEQFF. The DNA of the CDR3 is TGTGCCAGCAGCCTGGGACTAGCGGTGAATGAGCAGTTCTTC.

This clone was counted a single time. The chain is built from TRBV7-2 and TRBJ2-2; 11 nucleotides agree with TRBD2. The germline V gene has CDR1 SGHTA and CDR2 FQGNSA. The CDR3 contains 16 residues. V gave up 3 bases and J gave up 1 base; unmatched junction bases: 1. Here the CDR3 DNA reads TGTGCCAGCAGCTTTACTAGCGGGAGGAACACCGGGGAGCTGTTTTTT. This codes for CASSFTSGRNTGELFF.

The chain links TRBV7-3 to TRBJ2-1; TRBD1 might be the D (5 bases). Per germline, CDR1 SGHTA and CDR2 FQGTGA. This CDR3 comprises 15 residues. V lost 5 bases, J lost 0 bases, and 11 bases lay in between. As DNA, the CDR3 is TGTGCCAGCAGCCCCCGACAGAGCTCCTACAATGAGCAGTTCTTC. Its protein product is CASSPRQSSYNEQFF.

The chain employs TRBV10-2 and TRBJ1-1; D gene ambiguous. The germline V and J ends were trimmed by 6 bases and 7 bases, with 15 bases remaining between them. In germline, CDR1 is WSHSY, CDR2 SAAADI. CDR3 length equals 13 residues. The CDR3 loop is CASRPGGLVEAFF. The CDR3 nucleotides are TGCGCCAGCAGACCCGGCGGTCTGGTTGAAGCTTTCTTT.

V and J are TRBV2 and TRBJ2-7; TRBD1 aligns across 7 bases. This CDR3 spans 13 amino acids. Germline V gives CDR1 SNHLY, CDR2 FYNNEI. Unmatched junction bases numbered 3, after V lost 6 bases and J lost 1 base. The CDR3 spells CASRGTESYEQYF. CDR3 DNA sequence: TGTGCCAGCAGGGGGACAGAATCCTACGAGCAGTACTTC.

This chain's CDR3 is CASSPLAGGETQYF. In nucleotides, the CDR3 is TGCGCCAGCAGCCCCCTAGCGGGAGGGGAGACCCAGTACTTC. This chain joins TRBV4-3 and TRBJ2-5; 12 bases agree with TRBD2. Germline-derived CDR1 and CDR2 are LGHNA and YSLEER. This CDR3 is 14 amino acids long. The J segment lost 5 bases and the V segment lost 4 bases, leaving 2 bases of the junction unmatched.

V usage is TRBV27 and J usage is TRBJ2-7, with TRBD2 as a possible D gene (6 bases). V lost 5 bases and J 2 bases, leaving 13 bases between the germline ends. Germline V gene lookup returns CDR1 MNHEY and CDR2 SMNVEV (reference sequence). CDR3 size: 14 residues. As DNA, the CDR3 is TGTGCCAGCAGTCCCCGGGGGTGGGCCTACGAGCAGTACTTC. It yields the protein CASSPRGWAYEQYF.

The CDR3: CASSQDRRRQGVNYSPLHF. The CDR3 nucleotides read TGTGCCAGCAGCCAAGATCGGCGGCGGCAGGGCGTTAATTATTCACCCCTCCACTTT. The rearrangement links TRBV4-2 to TRBJ1-6; D possibly corresponds to TRBD1 (5 bases). The germline gives CDR1 LGHNA, CDR2 YNFKEQ. CDR3 length: 19 residues. Trimming took off 0 bases at V and 8 bases at J, with 23 bases between the two ends.

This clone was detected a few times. The CDR3 reads CASSIGNWGRGGYTF. Written as DNA, the CDR3 is TGTGCCAGTAGTATAGGAAATTGGGGGCGCGGTGGCTACACCTTC. The V and J genes are TRBV19 and TRBJ1-2; the D gene is possibly TRBD1 (6 bases). The CDR3 covers 15 residues. V lost 1 base and J lost 7, with 16 bases in between. The germline V gene encodes CDR1 LNHDA and CDR2 SQIVND (reference sequence).

The CDR3, as DNA: TGTGCCAGCAGCCAAAGTACAGGGGATCAGCCCCAGCATTTT. Protein product: CASSQSTGDQPQHF. V is TRBV3-1 (or the pseudogene TRBV3-2) and J is TRBJ1-5; 7 bases are a match to TRBD1. V was clipped by 2 bases and J by 5 bases; unmatched bases: 3. Germline CDR1 LGHDT, CDR2 YNNKEL (reference sequence). The CDR3 runs to 14 residues.

CDR3 nucleotide sequence: TGCGCCAGCAGCTTGGAAACGGGTCACTCTGGAAACACCATATATTTT. Amino acids: CASSLETGHSGNTIYF. The chain has TRBV5-1 and TRBJ1-3; unclear D gene. V gave up 0 bases and J gave up 0 bases, with 10 bases separating them. Germline V gives CDR1 SGHRS, CDR2 YFSETQ. The CDR3 runs to 16 residues.

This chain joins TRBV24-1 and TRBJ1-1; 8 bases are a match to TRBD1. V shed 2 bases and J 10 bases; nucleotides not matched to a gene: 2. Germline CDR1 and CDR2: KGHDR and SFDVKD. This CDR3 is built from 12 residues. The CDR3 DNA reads TGTGCCACCAGTGATTCCGGGACAGGAGCTTTCTTT. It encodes CATSDSGTGAFF.

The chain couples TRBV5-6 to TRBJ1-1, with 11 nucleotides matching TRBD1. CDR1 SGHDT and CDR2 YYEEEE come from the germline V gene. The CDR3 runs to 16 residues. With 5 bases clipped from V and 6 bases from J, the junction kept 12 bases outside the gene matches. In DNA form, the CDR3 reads TGTGCCAGCAGTTCCCCTCCCGGGACAGGGGGATCTGAAGCTTTCTTT. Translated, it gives CASSSPPGTGGSEAFF.

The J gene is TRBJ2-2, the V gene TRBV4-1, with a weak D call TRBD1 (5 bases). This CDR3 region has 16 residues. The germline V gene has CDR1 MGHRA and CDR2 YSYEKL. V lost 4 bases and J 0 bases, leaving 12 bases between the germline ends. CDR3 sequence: CASSPRGTANTGELFF. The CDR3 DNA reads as TGCGCCAGCAGCCCTAGGGGTACCGCGAACACCGGGGAGCTGTTTTTT.

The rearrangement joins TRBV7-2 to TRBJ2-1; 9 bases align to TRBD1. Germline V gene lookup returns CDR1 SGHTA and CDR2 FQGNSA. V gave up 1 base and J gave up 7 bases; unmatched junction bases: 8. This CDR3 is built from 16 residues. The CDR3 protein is CASSLEGQGIGNEQFF. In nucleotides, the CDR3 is TGTGCCAGCAGCTTAGAAGGACAGGGGATTGGAAATGAGCAGTTCTTC. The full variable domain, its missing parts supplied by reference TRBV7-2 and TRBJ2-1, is GAGVSQSPSNKVTEKGKDVELRCDPISGHTALYWYRQSLGQGLEFLIYFQGNSAPDKSGLPSDRFSAERTGGSVSTLTIQRTQQEDSAVYLCASSLEGQGIGNEQFFGPGTRLTVL.